The entry that follows covers one T cell receptor beta chain sequence. What it recognizes is unknown. The PCR had 60 Vbeta and 13 Jbeta primers. Sequencing was performed with immunoSEQ multiplex PCR; in TCRdb, only in-frame clones are kept and a portion is missing. Of about 67,000 clones listed, roughly 78% were seen once; the top ten hold around 4%. The data are from a study of cytomegalovirus exposure and HLA in healthy donors. Broader study findings: An analysis was carried out later, and it reportedly showed fewer N-insertions in an Asian-associated ancestry cluster than the approximately 660-donor mean. There was a cluster of highly shared sequence variants that was likely a sequencing artifact.

V was clipped by 5 bases and J by 7 bases, with 20 bases between them. Germline CDR1 LGHNA, CDR2 YNFKEQ. CDR3 length: 16 residues. This clonotype was sampled from a woman aged 25 to 39 in good health and CMV-seronegative. The sample comprised PBMCs. The J gene is TRBJ2-2, the V gene TRBV4-2; unclear D gene. The DNA of the CDR3 is TGTGCCAGCAGCTCTAGATCCGGCGGATATAGCGGGGAGCTGTTTTTT. It translates to CASSSRSGGYSGELFF.